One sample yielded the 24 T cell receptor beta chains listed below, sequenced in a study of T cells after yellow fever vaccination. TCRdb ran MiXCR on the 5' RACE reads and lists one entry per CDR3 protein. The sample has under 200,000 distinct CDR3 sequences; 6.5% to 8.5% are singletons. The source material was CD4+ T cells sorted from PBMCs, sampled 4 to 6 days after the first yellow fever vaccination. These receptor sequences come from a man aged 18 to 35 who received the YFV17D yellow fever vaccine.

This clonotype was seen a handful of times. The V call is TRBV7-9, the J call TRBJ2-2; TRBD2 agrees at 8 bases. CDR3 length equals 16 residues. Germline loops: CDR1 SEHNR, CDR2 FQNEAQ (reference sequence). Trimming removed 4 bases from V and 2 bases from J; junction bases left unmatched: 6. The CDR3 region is CASSSFGGDNTGELFF. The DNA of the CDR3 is TGTGCCAGCAGCTCCTTCGGGGGGGACAACACCGGGGAGCTGTTTTTT.

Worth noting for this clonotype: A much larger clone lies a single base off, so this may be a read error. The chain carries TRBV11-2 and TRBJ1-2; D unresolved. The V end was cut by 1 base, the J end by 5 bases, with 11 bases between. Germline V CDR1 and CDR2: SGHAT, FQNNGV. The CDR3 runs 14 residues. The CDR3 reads CASSLVAAKYGYTF. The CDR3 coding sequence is TGTGCCAGCAGCTTAGTGGCAGCGAAGTATGGCTACACCTTC.

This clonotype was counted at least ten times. The CDR3 loop reads CASSQDNNYGYTF. The CDR3 coding sequence is TGCGCCAGCAGCCAAGATAACAACTATGGCTACACCTTC. The chain couples TRBV4-3 to TRBJ1-2, with unresolved D. CDR1 LGHNA and CDR2 YSLEER come from the germline V gene. The CDR3 has 13 amino acids. Trimming took 0 bases from V and 2 from J, leaving 4 bases between them.

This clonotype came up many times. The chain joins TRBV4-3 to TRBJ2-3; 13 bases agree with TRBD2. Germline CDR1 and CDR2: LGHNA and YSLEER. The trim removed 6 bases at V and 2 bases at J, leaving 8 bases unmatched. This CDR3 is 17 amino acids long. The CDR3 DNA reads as TGCGCCAGCAGTCAGGGACTAGCGGGGACGTCCACAGATACGCAGTATTTT. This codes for CASSQGLAGTSTDTQYF.

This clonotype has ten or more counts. The CDR3 reads CASSDQPRDTQYF. The CDR3 nucleotides read TGTGCCAGCAGTGATCAACCCCGAGATACGCAGTATTTT. The chain recombines TRBV25-1 with TRBJ2-3, with D hard to call. This CDR3 spans 13 amino acids. The germline gives CDR1 MGHDK, CDR2 SYGVNS. V was trimmed by 3 bases and J by 5 bases, leaving 9 bases between them.

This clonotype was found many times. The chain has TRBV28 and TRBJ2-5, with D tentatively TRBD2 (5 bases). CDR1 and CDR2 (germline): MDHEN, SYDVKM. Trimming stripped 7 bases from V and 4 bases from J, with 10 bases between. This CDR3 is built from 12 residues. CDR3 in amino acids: CASTSGGETQYF. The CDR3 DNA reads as TGTGCCAGCACCTCAGGAGGAGAGACCCAGTACTTC.

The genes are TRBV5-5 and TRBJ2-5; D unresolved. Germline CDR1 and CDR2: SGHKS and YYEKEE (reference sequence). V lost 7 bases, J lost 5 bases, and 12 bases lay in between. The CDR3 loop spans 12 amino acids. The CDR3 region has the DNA TGTGCCAGCGACATACACAACGAGACCCAGTACTTC. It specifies CASDIHNETQYF.

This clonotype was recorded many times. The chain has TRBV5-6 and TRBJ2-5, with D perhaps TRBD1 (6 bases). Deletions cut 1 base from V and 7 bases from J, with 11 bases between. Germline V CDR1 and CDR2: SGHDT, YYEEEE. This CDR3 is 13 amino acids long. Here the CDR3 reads CASSLLQGRTQYF. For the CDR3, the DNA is TGTGCCAGCAGCTTGCTACAGGGAAGGACCCAGTACTTC.

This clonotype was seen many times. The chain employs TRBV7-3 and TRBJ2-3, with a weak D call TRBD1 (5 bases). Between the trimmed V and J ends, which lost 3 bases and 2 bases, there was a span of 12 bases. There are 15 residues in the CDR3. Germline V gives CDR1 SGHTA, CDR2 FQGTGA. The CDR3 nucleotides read TGTGCCAGCAGCTTTATTGCAGGGTCCACAGATACGCAGTATTTT. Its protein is CASSFIAGSTDTQYF.

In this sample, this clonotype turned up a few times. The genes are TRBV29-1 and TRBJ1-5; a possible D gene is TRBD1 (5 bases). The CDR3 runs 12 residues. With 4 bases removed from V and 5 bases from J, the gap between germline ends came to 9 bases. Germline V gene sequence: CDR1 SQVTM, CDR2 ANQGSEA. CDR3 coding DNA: TGCAGCGTTGGGGACTACGATCAGCCCCAGCATTTT. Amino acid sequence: CSVGDYDQPQHF.

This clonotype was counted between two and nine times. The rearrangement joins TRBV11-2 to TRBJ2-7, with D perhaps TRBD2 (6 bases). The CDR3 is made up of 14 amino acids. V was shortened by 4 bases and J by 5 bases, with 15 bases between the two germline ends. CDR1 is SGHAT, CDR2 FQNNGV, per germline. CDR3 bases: TGTGCCAGCAGCTCCCTCGGAGGGCGAAACGAGCAGTACGTC. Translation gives CASSSLGGRNEQYV.

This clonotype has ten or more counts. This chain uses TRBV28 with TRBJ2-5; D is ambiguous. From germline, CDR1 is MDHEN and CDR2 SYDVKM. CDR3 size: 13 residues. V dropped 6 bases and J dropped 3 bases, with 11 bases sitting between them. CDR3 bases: TGTGCCAGCAGCTGGAGAAGAGAAGAGACCCAGTACTTC. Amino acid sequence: CASSWRREETQYF.

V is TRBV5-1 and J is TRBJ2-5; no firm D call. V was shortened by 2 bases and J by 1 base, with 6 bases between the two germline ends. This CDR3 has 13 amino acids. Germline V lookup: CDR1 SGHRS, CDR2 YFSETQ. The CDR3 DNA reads TGCGCCAGCAGCTTCCAGGTCCAAGAGACCCAGTACTTC. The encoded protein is CASSFQVQETQYF.

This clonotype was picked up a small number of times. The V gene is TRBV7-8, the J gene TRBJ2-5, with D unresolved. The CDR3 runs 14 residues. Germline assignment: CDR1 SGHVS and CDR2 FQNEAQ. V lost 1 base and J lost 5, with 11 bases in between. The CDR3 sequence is CASSLGAFGETQYF. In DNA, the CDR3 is TGTGCCAGCAGCTTAGGCGCGTTTGGGGAGACCCAGTACTTC.

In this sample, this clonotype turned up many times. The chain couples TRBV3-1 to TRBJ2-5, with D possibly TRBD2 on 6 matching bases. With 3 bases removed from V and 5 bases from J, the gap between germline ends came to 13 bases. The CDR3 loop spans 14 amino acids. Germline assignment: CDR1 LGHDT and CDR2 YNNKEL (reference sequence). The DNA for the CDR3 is TGTGCCAGCAGCCATGCTAGAGGAGGGGAGACCCAGTACTTC. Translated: CASSHARGGETQYF.

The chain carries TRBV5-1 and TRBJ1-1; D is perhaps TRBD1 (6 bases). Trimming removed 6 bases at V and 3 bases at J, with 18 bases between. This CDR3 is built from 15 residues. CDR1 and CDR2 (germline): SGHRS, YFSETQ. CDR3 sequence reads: CASNVGGAGDTEAFF. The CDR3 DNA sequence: TGCGCCAGCAACGTCGGGGGAGCAGGGGACACTGAAGCTTTCTTT.

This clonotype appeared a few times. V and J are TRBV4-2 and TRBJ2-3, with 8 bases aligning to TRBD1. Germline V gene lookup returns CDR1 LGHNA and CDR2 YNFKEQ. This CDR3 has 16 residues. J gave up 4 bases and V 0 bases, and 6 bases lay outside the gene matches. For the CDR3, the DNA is TGTGCCAGCAGCCAAGATCGGCAGGGGGCCGCAGATACGCAGTATTTT. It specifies CASSQDRQGAADTQYF.

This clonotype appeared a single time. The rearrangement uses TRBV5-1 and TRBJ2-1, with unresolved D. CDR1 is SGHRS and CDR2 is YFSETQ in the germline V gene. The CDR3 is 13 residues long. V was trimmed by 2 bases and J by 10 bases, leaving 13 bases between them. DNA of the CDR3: TGCGCCAGCAGCTTTGTCCCAGTCAAAGAGCAGTTCTTC. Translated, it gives CASSFVPVKEQFF.

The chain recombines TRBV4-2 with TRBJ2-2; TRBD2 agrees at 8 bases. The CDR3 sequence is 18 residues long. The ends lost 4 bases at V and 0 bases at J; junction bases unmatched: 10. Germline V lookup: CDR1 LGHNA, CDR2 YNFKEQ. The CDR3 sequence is CASSPARRGASNTGELFF. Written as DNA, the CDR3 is TGTGCCAGCAGCCCGGCACGGCGGGGGGCCTCGAACACCGGGGAGCTGTTTTTT.

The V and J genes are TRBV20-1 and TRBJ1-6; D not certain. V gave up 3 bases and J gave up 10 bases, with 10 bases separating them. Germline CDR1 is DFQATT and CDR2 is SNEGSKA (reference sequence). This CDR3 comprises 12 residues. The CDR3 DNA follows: TGCAGTGCTAGTCACCCTGCGTCACCCCTCCACTTT. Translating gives CSASHPASPLHF.

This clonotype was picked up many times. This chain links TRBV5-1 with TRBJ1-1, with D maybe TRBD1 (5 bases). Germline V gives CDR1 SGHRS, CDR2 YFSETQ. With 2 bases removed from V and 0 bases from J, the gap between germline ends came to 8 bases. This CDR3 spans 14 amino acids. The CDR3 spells CASSFQGMNTEAFF. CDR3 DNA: TGCGCCAGCAGCTTTCAGGGCATGAACACTGAAGCTTTCTTT. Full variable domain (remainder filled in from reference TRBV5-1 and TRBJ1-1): KAGVTQTPRYLIKTRGQQVTLSCSPISGHRSVSWYQQTPGQGLQFLFEYFSETQRNKGNFPGRFSGRQFSNSRSEMNVSTLELGDSALYLCASSFQGMNTEAFFGQGTRLTVV.

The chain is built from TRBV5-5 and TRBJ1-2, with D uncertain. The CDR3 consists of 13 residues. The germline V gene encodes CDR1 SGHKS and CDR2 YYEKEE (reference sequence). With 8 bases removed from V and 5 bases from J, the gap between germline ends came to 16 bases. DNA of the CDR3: TGTGCCAGGGGCTTGGTGGACCTATATGGCTACACCTTC. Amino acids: CARGLVDLYGYTF.

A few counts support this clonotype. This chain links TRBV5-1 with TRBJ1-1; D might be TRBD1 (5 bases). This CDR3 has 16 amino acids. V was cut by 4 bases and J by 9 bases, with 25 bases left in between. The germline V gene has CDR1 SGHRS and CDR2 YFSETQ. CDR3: CASSPLGLGTDSKAFF. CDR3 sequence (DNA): TGCGCCAGCAGCCCCCTTGGCCTAGGGACCGACTCTAAAGCTTTCTTT.

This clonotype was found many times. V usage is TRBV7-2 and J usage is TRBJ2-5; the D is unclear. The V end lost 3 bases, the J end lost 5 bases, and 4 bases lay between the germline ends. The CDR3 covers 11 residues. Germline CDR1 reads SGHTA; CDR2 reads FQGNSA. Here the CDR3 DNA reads TGTGCCAGCAGCTTCCGGGAGACCCAGTACTTC. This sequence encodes CASSFRETQYF.